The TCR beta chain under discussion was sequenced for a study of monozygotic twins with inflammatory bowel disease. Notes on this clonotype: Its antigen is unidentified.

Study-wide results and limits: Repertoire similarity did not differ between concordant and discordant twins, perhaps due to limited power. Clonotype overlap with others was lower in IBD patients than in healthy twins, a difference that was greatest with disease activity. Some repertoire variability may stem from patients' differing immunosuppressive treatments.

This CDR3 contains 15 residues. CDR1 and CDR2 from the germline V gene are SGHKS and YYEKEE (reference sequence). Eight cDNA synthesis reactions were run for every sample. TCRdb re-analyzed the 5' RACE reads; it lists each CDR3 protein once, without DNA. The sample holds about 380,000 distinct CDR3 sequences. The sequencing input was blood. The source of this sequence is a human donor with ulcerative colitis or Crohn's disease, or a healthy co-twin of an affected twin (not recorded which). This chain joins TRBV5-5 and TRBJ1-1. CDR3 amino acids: CASSLRTDMNTEAFF.